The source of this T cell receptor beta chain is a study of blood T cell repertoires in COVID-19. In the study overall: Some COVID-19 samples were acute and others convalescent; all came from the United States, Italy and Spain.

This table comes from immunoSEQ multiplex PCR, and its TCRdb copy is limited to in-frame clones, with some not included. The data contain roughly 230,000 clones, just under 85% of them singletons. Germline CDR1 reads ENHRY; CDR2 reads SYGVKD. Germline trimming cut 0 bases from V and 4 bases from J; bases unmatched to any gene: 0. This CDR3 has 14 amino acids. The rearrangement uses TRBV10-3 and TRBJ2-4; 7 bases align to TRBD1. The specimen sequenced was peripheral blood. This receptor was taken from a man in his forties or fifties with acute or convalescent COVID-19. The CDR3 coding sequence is TGTGCCATCAGTGAGTCGGGACAGAAAAACATTCAGTACTTC. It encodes CAISESGQKNIQYF.